The rows below give T cell receptor beta chains drawn from one sample of a study of neurological immune-mediated disorders. TCRdb re-derived calls from the 5' RACE reads in MiXCR, one entry per CDR3 protein. Found here are about 38,000 distinct CDR3 sequences, about 7% of them singletons; the top ten hold 5.5% to 6.5%. Source material: CD4+ T cells from blood. These receptors all stem from a man aged 45-65 years in good health. CDR3s include the opening cysteine and the closing phenylalanine or tryptophan.

>TRBV6-5
CASRWNANSPLHF
>TRBV20-1
CSARTLAGGSEQYF
>TRBV18
CASSPPPDYNEQFF
>TRBV9
CASSQGHTGELFF
>TRBV7-2
CASSLARTGVRNTIYF
>TRBV28
CASSLGGKTYEQYF
>TRBV7-2
CASSLEDRYEQYF
>TRBV28
CASSLWSGGDSPLHF
>TRBV20-1
CSARAPGEVAGDPGELFF
>TRBV5-1
CASSLAGVSYEQYF
>TRBV6-5
CASSYSLPGGPSSKNIQYF
>TRBV20-1
CSAPGEKGFETQYF
>TRBV5-1
CASSSSASGANVLTF
>TRBV6-5
CASRAAGEAGELFF
>TRBV5-1
CASSPDRVWAFF
>TRBV5-1
CASSVLGDRTEAFF
>TRBV29-1
CSVGDRVSIEKSYEQYF
>TRBV20-1
CSAREGLAGLEQYF
>TRBV12-3/TRBV12-4
CASSLSRRYNEQFF
>TRBV5-1
CASSAEGGNTEAFF
>TRBV10-3
CAISPGLAGGEQYF
>TRBV28
CASSLRLAGPNEQFF
>TRBV7-9
CASSRGQGGEQYF
>TRBV7-2
CASSLGTGSGFEQYF
>TRBV9
CASSVGGSFSNEQFF
>TRBV29-1
CRLDRGPYEQYF
>TRBV19
CASSISRTGSTQYF
>TRBV3-1
CASSQRENEQFF
>TRBV20-1
CSARKGATNTEAFF
>TRBV20-1
CSARTGQAGRKNEQFF
>TRBV20-1
CSAFGSQNTEAFF
>TRBV30
CAWSALAGVNEQYF
>TRBV6-5
CASRTGTTYEQYF
>TRBV20-1
CSADTSLRFGEQFF
>TRBV6-6
CASSTSRTVYEQYF
>TRBV19
CASSGSGGDTEAFF
>TRBV29-1
CSVVIWYNEQFF
>TRBV28
CASNPLGSGYQETQYF
>TRBV10-3
CAISGDRGPRETQYF
>TRBV4-1
CASSSPQLSVGQYF
>TRBV6-5
CASRGGDSSLSNQPQHF
>TRBV20-1
CSAPRQGPQFF
>TRBV9
CANRGGELFF
>TRBV28
CASSPQGAGGYTF